This TCR beta chain originates from a study of T cells in Graves' hyperthyroidism and ophthalmopathy. RNA transcripts were the template for amplifying TCR beta CDR3 regions. Carried out on the TCR CDR3, a first-round RT-PCR used the HTBI primer set. TCRdb ran MiXCR on the multiplex PCR reads and lists one entry per CDR3 protein. The sample gives roughly 500,000 distinct CDR3 sequences, approximately 25% of which show up once; around 10% is in the top ten. In germline, CDR1 is SGHRS, CDR2 YFSETQ. This CDR3 spans 14 amino acids. V lost 4 bases to trimming and J lost 0 bases, with 10 bases between them. This clonotype was counted ten times or more. Disease duration was under 3 months in the ophthalmopathy patients, who also had a Clinical Activity Score of at least 3 and a NOSPECS grade of at least 4.

This clonotype was obtained from a woman younger than 45 with Graves' ophthalmopathy. Material: blood. The chain links TRBV5-1 to TRBJ1-1; D is uncertain. The CDR3 DNA sequence: TGCGCCAGCAGCGAAGGCGGGTTGAACACTGAAGCTTTCTTT. Amino acids: CASSEGGLNTEAFF.